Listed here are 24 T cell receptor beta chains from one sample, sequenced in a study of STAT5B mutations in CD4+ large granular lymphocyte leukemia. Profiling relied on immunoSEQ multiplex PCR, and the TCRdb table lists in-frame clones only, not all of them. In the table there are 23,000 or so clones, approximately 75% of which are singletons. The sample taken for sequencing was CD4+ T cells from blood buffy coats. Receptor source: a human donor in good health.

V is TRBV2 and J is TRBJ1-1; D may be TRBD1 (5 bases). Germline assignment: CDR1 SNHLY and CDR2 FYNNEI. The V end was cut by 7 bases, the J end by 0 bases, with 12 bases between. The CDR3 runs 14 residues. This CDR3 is CASTRQYMNTEAFF. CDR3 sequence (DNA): TGTGCCAGCACTAGACAGTACATGAACACTGAAGCTTTCTTT.

The CDR3 loop is CAISESLYGYTF. DNA for the CDR3: TGTGCCATCAGTGAGTCCCTCTATGGCTACACCTTC. This chain connects TRBV10-3 to TRBJ1-2, with D uncertain. CDR1 and CDR2 from the germline V gene are ENHRY and SYGVKD. Trimming stripped 0 bases from V and 4 bases from J, with 3 bases between. This CDR3 is 12 amino acids long.

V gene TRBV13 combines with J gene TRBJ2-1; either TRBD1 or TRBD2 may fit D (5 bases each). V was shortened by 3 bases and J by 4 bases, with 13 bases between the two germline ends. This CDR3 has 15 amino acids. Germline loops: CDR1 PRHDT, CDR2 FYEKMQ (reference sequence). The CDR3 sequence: CASSLTGTAYNEQFF. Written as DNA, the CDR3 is TGTGCCAGCAGCTTGACCGGGACGGCGTACAATGAGCAGTTCTTC.

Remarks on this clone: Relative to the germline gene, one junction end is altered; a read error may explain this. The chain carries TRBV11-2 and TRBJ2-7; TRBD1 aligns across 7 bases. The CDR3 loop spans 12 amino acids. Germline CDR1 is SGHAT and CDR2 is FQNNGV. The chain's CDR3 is CASSSDRYGQYF. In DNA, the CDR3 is TGTGCCAGCAGTTCGGACAGGTACGGGCAGTACTTC.

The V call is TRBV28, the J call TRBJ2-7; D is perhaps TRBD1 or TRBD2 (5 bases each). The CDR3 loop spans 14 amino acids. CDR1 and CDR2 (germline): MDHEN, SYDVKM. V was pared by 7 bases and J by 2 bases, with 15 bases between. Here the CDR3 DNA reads TGTGCCAGCATGACCATGGGGGTGACCTACGAGCAGTACTTC. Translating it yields CASMTMGVTYEQYF.

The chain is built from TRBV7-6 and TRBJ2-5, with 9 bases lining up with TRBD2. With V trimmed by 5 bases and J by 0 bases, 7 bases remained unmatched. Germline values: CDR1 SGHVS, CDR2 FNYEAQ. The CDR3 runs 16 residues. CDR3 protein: CASSTSSGSNQETQYF. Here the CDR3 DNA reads TGTGCCAGCAGCACCAGTAGCGGGAGCAACCAAGAGACCCAGTACTTC.

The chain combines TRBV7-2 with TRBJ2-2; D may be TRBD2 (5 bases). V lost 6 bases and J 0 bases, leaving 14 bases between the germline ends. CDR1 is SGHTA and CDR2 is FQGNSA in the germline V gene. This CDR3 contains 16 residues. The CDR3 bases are TGTGCCAGCAGGCCAAGTCCACTAGCGAACACCGGGGAGCTGTTTTTT. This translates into CASRPSPLANTGELFF.

CDR3 sequence (DNA): TGTGCCAGCACCCCGACAGGGGGCCAGTGGGATGGCTACACCTTC. Residues: CASTPTGGQWDGYTF. This chain connects TRBV6-1 to TRBJ1-2, with TRBD1 matching 10 bases. The CDR3 length is 15 residues. Germline values: CDR1 MNHNS, CDR2 SASEGT. V dropped 7 bases and J dropped 6; count of bases not matched to a gene: 11.

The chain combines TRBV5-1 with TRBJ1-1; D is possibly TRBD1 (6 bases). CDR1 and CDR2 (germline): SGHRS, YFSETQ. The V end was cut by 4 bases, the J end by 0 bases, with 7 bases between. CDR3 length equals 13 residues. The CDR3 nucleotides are TGCGCCAGCAGCAGGGGGGTGAACACTGAAGCTTTCTTT. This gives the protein CASSRGVNTEAFF.

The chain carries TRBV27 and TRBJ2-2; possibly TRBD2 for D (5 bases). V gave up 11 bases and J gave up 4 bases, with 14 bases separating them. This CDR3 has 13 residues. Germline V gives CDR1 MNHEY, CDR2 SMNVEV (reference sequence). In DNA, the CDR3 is TGTGCCCCCAGTAGGAGGACCACCGGGGAGCTGTTTTTT. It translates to CAPSRRTTGELFF.

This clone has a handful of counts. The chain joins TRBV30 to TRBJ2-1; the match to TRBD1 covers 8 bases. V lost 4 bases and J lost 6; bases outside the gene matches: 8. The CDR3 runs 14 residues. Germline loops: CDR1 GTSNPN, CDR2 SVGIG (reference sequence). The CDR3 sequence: CAWTRTGYINEQFF. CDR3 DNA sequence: TGTGCCTGGACAAGGACAGGGTACATCAATGAGCAGTTCTTC.

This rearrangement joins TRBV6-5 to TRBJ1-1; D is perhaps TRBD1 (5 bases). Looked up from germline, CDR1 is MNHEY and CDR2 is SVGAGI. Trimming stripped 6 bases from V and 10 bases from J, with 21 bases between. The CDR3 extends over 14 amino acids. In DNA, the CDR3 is TGTGCCAGCAGCAATCTACCGGGACTTCCCAGAGCTTTCTTT. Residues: CASSNLPGLPRAFF.

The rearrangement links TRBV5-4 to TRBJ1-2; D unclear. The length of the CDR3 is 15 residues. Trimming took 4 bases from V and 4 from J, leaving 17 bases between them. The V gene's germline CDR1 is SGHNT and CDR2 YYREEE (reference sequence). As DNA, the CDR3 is TGTGCCAGCAGCCGCCCGGGCGCCCTAGGCTATGGCTACACCTTC. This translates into CASSRPGALGYGYTF. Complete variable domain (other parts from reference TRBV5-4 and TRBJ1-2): ETGVTQSPTHLIKTRGQQVTLRCSSQSGHNTVSWYQQALGQGPQFIFQYYREEENGRGNFPPRFSGLQFPNYSSELNVNALELDDSALYLCASSRPGALGYGYTFGSGTRLTVV.

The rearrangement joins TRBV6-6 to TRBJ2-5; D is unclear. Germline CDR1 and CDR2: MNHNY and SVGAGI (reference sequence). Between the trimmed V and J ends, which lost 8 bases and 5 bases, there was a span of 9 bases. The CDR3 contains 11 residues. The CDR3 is CASSNLETQYF. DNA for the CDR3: TGTGCCAGCTCAAATCTCGAGACCCAGTACTTC.

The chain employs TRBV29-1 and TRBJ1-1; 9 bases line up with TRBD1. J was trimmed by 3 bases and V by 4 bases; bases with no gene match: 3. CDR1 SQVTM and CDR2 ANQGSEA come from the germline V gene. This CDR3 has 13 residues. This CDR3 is CSVATGGDTEAFF. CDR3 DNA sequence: TGCAGCGTTGCGACAGGGGGTGACACTGAAGCTTTCTTT.

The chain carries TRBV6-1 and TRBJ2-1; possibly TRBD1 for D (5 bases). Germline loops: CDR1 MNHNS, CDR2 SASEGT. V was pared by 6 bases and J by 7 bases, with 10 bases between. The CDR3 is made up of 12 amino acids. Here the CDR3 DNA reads TGTGCCAGCAGGGCAGGGAAGAATGAGCAGTTCTTC. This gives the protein CASRAGKNEQFF.

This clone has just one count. The CDR3 reads CASSVEPGGNEQFF. The CDR3 DNA is TGTGCCAGCAGCGTAGAGCCCGGGGGAAATGAGCAGTTCTTC. The chain couples TRBV9 to TRBJ2-1; D perhaps matches TRBD2 (6 bases). Deletions cut 0 bases from V and 7 bases from J, with 11 bases between. Germline loops: CDR1 SGDLS, CDR2 YYNGEE. This CDR3 region has 14 residues.

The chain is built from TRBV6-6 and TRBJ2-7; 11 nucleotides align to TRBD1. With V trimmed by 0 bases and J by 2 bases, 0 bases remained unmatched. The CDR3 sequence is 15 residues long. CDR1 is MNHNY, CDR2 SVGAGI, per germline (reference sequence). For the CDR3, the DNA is TGTGCCAGCAGTTACTCGGGACAGGGGGCCTACGAGCAGTACTTC. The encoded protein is CASSYSGQGAYEQYF.

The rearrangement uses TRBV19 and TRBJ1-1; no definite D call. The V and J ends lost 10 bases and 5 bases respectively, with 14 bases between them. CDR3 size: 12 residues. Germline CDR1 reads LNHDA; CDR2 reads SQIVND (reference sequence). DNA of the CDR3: TGTGCCACCCGGTTGGGCGTGACTGAAGCTTTCTTT. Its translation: CATRLGVTEAFF.

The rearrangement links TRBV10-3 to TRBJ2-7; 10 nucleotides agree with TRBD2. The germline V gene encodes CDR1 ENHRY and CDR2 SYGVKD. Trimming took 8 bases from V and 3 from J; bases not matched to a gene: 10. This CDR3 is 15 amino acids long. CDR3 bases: TGTGCCATCGGGTTCGCAACTAGCGGGAACTACGAGCAGTACTTC. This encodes CAIGFATSGNYEQYF.

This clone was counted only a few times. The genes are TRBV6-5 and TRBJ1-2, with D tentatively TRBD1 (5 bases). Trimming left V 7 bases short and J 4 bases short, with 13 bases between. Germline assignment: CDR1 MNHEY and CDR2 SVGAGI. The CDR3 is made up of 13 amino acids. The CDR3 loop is CASTPGPTYGYTF. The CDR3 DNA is TGTGCCAGCACTCCAGGGCCTACCTATGGCTACACCTTC.

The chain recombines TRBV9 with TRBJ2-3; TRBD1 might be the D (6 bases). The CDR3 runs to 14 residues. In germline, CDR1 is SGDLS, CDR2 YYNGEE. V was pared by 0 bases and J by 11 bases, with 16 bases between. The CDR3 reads CASSVVSTQGGQYF. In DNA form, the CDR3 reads TGTGCCAGCAGCGTAGTGTCTACCCAAGGGGGGCAGTATTTT.

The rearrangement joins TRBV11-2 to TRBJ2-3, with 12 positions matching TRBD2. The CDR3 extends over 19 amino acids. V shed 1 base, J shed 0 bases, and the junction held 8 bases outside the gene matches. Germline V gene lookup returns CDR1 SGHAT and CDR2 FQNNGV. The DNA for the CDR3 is TGTGCCAGCAGCTTAGGGGCGCGTGGGACTAGCGGGAGCACAGATACGCAGTATTTT. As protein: CASSLGARGTSGSTDTQYF.

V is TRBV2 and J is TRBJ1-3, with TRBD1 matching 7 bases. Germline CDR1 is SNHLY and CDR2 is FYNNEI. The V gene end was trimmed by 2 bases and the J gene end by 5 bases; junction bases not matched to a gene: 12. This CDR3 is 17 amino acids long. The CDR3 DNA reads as TGTGCCAGCAGTGAATTTCTTAGGGACAGAGCTCGAAACACCATATATTTT. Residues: CASSEFLRDRARNTIYF.